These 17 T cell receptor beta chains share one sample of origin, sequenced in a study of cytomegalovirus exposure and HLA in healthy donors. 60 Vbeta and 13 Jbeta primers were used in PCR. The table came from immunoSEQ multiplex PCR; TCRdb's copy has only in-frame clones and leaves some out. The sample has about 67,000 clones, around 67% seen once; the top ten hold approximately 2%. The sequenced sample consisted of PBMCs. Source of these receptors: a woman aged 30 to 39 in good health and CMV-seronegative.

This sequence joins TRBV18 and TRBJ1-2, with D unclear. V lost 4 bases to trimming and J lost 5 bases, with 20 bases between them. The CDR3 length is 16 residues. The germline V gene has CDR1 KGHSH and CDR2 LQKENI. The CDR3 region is CASSRSTGDKGYGYTF. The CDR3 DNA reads TGTGCCAGCTCACGGTCAACGGGAGACAAGGGATATGGCTACACCTTC.

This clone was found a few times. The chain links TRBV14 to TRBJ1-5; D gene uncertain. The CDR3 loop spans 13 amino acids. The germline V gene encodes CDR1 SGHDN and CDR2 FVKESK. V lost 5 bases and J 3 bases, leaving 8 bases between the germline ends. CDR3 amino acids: CASSATHNQPQHF. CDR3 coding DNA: TGTGCCAGCAGCGCAACTCACAATCAGCCCCAGCATTTT.

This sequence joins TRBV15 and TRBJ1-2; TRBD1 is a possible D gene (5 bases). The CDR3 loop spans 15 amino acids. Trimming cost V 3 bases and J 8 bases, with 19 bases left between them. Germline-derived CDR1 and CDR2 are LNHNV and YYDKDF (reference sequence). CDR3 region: CATSSPQSGILGYTF. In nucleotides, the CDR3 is TGTGCCACCAGCAGTCCACAATCAGGGATTCTCGGCTACACCTTC.

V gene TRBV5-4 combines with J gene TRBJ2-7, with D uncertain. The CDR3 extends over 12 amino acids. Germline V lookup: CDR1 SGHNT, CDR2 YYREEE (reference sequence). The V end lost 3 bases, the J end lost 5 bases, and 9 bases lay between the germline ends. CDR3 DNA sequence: TGTGCCAGCAGCTCCGTCCGTGACGAGCAGTACTTC. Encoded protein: CASSSVRDEQYF.

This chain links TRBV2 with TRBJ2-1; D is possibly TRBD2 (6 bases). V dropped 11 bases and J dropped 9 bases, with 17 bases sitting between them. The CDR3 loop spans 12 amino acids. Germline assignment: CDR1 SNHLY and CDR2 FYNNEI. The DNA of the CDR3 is TGTGCCGGCGGGGCAGGAGTCGGTGAGCAGTTCTTC. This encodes CAGGAGVGEQFF.

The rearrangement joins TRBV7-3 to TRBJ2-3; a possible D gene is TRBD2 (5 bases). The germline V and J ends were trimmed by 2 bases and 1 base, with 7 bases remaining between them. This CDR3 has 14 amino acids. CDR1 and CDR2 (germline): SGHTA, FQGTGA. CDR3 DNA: TGTGCCAGCAGCTTATTTAGCGGCACAGATACGCAGTATTTT. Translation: CASSLFSGTDTQYF.

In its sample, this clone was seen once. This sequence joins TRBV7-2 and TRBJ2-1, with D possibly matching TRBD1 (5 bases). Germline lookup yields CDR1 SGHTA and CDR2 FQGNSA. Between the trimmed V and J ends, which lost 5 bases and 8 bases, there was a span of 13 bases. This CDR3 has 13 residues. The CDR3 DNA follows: TGTGCCAGCAGCGTGGGGCTTTGGGATGAGCAGTTCTTC. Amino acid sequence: CASSVGLWDEQFF.

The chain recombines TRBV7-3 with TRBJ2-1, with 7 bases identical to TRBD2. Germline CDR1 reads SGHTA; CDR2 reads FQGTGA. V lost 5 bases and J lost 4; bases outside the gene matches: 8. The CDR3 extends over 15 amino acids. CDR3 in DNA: TGTGCCAGCAGCCCCTCGCGGGGGAGTTACAATGAGCAGTTCTTC. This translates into CASSPSRGSYNEQFF.

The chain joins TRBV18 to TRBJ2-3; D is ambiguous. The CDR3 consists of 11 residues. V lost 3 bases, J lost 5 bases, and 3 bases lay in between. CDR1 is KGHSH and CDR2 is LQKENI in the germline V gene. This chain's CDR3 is CASSPRDTQYF. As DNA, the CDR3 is TGTGCCAGCTCACCCAGAGATACGCAGTATTTT.

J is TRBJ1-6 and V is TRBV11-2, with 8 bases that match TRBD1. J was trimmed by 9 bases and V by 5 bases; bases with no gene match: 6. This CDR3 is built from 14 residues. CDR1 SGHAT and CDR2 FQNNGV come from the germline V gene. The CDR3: CASSQGTGSSPLHF. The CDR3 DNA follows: TGTGCCAGCAGCCAGGGGACAGGAAGTTCACCCCTCCACTTT.

Here the CDR3 DNA reads TGTGCCTGGAGTGTCAGGACAGGGAGGGCTCAGCCCCAGCATTTT. Translation gives CAWSVRTGRAQPQHF. This rearrangement joins TRBV30 to TRBJ1-5; 8 nucleotides match TRBD1. The CDR3 is 15 residues long. Germline V gene sequence: CDR1 GTSNPN, CDR2 SVGIG (reference sequence). V lost 0 bases and J lost 6; bases outside the gene matches: 7. Complete variable domain (other parts from reference TRBV30 and TRBJ1-5): SQTIHQWPATLVQPVGSPLSLECTVEGTSNPNLYWYRQAAGRGLQLLFYSVGIGQISSEVPQNLSASRPQDRQFILSSKKLLLSDSGFYLCAWSVRTGRAQPQHFGDGTRLSIL.

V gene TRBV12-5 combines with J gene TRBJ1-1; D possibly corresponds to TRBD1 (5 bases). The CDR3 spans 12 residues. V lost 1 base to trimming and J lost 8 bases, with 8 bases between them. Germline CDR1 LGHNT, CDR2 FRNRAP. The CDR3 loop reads CASGLDDREAFF. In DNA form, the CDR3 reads TGTGCTAGTGGTTTGGATGACAGAGAAGCTTTCTTT.

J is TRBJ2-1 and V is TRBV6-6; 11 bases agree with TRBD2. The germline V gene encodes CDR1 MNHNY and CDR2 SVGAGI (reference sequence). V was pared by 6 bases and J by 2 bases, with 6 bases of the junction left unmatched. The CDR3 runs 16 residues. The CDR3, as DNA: TGTGCCAGCAGCTATAGCGGGGGGGCCGCCTACAATGAGCAGTTCTTC. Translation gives CASSYSGGAAYNEQFF.

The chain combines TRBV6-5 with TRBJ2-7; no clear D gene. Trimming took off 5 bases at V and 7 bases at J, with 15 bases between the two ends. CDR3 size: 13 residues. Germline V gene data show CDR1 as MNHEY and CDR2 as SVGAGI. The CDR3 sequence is CASSLTTLGEQYF. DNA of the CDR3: TGTGCCAGCAGTCTCACTACCCTCGGGGAGCAGTACTTC.

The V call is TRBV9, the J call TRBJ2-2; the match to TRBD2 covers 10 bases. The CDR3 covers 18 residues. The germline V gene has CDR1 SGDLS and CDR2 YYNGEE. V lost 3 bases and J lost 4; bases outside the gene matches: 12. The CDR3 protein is CASSGKLLAGDRTGELFF. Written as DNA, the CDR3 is TGTGCCAGCAGCGGTAAATTGCTAGCGGGGGACCGCACCGGGGAGCTGTTTTTT.

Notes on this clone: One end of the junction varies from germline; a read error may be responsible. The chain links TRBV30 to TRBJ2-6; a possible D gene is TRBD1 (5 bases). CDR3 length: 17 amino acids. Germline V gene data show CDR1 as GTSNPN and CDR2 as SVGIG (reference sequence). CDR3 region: CAWSVLGLSTGANVLTF. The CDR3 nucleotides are TGTGCCTGGAGTGTACTGGGGCTCTCCACTGGAGCCAACGTCCTGACTTTC.

CDR3 loop: CASNRDTMNTEAFF. CDR3 DNA sequence: TGTGCCAGCAACCGGGACACCATGAACACTGAAGCTTTCTTT. The V and J genes are TRBV2 and TRBJ1-1, with TRBD1 as a possible D gene (6 bases). V was trimmed by 7 bases and J by 0 bases, leaving 12 bases between them. This CDR3 has 14 amino acids. CDR1 is SNHLY and CDR2 is FYNNEI in the germline V gene.